This T cell receptor (beta chain) was identified in a study of control samples from healthy donors and cancer patients. Clones were sequenced by immunoSEQ multiplex PCR, and TCRdb holds only the in-frame ones, with some missing. The sample carries approximately 86,000 clones, about 83% recorded once. With 3 bases removed from V and 7 bases from J, the gap between germline ends came to 12 bases. This CDR3 comprises 13 residues. CDR1 is SGHTA and CDR2 is FQGNSA in the germline V gene. The sequencing input was blood. This TCR derives from a woman aged 40 to 50 in good health. The chain uses TRBV7-2 and TRBJ2-5; D gene ambiguous. CDR3 in amino acids: CASSLGTRTTQYF. The CDR3 coding sequence is TGTGCCAGCAGCTTGGGCACCAGGACGACCCAGTACTTC.